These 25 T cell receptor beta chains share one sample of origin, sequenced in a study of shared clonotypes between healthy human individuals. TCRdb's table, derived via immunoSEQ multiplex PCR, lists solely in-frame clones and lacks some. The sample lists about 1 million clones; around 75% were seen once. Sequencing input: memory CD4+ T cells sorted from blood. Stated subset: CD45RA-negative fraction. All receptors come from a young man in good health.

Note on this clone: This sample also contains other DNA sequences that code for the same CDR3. The CDR3 coding sequence is TGTGCCAGCAGCCCCAAAGAGACCCAGTACTTC. As protein: CASSPKETQYF. The gene calls are TRBV11-2 and TRBJ2-5; D unclear. CDR3 length: 11 residues. V lost 5 bases, J lost 3 bases, and 4 bases lay in between. Per the germline V gene, CDR1 is SGHAT and CDR2 is FQNNGV.

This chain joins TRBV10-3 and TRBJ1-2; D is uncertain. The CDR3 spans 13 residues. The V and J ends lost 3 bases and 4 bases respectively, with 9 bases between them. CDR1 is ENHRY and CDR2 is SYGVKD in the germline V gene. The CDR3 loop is CAISDRDAYGYTF. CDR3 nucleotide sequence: TGTGCCATCAGTGACCGGGATGCCTATGGCTACACCTTC.

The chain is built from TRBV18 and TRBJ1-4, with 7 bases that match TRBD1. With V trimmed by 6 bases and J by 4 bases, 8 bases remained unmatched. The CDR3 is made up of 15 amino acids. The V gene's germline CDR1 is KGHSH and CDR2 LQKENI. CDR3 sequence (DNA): TGTGCCAGCTCGCGAGGGGGCTCTATTAATGAAAAACTGTTTTTT. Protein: CASSRGGSINEKLFF.

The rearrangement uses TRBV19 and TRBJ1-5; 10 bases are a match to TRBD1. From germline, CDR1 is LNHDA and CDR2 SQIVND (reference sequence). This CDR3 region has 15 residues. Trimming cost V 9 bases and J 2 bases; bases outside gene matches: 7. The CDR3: CASTSGTGGNQPQHF. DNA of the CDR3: TGTGCCAGCACCTCCGGGACAGGGGGCAATCAGCCCCAGCATTTT.

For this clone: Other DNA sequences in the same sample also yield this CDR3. This CDR3 is CASSVDRAYEQYF. CDR3 coding DNA: TGTGCCAGCAGTGTAGACAGAGCCTACGAGCAGTACTTC. V usage is TRBV6-1 and J usage is TRBJ2-7, with D perhaps matching TRBD1 (5 bases). The germline gives CDR1 MNHNS, CDR2 SASEGT. Trimming shortened V by 4 bases and J by 2 bases, and 9 bases separated the two germline ends. The CDR3 length is 13 residues.

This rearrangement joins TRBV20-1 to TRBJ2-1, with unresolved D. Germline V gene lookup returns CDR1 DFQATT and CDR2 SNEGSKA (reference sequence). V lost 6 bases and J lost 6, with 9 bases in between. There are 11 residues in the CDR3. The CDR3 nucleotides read TGCAGTGCCCAAAACCCCAATGAGCAGTTCTTC. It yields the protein CSAQNPNEQFF.

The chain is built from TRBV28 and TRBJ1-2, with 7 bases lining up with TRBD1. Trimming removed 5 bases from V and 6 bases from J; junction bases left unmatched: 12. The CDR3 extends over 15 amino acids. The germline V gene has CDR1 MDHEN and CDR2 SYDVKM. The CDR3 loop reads CASSIPLGTVHGYTF. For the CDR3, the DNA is TGTGCCAGCAGTATCCCCCTCGGGACAGTTCATGGCTACACCTTC.

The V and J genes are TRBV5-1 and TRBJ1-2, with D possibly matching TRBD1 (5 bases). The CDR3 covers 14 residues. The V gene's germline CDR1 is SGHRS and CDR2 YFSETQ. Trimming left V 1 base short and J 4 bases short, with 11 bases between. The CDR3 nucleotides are TGCGCCAGCAGCTTGCTATCAGGGACCTATGGCTACACCTTC. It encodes CASSLLSGTYGYTF. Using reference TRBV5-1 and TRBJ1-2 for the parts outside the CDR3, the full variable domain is KAGVTQTPRYLIKTRGQQVTLSCSPISGHRSVSWYQQTPGQGLQFLFEYFSETQRNKGNFPGRFSGRQFSNSRSEMNVSTLELGDSALYLCASSLLSGTYGYTFGSGTRLTVV.

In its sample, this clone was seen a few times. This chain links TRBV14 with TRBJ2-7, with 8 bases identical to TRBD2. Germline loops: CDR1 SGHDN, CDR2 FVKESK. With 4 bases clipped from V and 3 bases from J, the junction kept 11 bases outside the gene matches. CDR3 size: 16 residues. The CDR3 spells CASSPLPGLGVYEQYF. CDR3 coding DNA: TGTGCCAGCAGCCCTTTACCGGGACTAGGGGTCTACGAGCAGTACTTC. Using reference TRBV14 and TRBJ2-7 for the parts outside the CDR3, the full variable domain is EAGVTQFPSHSVIEKGQTVTLRCDPISGHDNLYWYRRVMGKEIKFLLHFVKESKQDESGMPNNRFLAERTGGTYSTLKVQPAELEDSGVYFCASSPLPGLGVYEQYFGPGTRLTVT.

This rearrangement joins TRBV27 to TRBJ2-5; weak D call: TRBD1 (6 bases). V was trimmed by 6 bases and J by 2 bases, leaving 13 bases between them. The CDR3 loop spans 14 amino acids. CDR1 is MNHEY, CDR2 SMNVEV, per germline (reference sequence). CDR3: CASSPGTLQETQYF. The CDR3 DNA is TGTGCCAGCAGCCCTGGGACACTTCAAGAGACCCAGTACTTC.

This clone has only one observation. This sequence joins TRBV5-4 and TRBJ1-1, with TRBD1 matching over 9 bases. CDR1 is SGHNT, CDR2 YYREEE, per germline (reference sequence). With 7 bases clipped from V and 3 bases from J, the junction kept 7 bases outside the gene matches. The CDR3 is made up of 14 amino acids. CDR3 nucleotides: TGTGCCAGCTCGGGGGACAGGGTAGACACTGAAGCTTTCTTT. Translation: CASSGDRVDTEAFF.

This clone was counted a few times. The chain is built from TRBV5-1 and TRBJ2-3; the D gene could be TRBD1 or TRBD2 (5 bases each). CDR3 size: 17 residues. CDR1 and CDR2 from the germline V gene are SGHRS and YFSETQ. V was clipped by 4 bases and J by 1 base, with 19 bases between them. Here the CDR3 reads CASSRDPPGAGTDTQYF. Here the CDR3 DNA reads TGCGCCAGCAGCAGGGACCCACCCGGAGCGGGCACAGATACGCAGTATTTT.

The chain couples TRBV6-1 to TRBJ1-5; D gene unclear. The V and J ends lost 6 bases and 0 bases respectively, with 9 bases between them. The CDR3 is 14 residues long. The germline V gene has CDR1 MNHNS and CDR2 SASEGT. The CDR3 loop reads CASSYSYSNQPQHF. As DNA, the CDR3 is TGTGCCAGCAGCTACAGTTATAGCAATCAGCCCCAGCATTTT.

The CDR3 is CAWNQVSTEAFF. In nucleotides, the CDR3 is TGTGCCTGGAATCAGGTATCCACTGAAGCTTTCTTT. The chain uses TRBV30 and TRBJ1-1; D unclear. V lost 4 bases to trimming and J lost 4 bases, with 10 bases between them. CDR1 and CDR2 (germline): GTSNPN, SVGIG (reference sequence). The CDR3 totals 12 residues.

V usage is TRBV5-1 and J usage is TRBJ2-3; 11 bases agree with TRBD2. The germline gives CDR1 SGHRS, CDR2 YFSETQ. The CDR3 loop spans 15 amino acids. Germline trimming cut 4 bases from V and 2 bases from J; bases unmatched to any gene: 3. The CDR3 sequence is CASSQTSGVTDTQYF. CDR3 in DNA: TGCGCCAGCAGCCAGACTAGCGGGGTCACAGATACGCAGTATTTT.

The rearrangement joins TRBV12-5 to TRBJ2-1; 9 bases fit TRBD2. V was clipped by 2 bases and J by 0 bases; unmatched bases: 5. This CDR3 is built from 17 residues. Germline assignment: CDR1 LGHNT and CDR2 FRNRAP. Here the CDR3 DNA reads TGTGCTAGTGGTTTGTATAGCGGGGGCTACTCCTACAATGAGCAGTTCTTC. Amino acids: CASGLYSGGYSYNEQFF.

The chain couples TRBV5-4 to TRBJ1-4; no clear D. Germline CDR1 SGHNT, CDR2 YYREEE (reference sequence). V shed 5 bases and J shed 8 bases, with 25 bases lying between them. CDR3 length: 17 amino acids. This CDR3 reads CASSRTGFSVTTEKLFF. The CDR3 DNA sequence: TGTGCCAGCAGTCGGACTGGGTTTTCTGTTACCACCGAAAAACTGTTTTTT.

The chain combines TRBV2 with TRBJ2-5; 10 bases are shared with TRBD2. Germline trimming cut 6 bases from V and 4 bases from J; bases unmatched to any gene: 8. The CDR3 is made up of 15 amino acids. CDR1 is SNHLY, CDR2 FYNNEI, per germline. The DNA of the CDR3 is TGTGCCAGCAGCACTAGCGGGACCCCACTAGAGACCCAGTACTTC. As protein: CASSTSGTPLETQYF.

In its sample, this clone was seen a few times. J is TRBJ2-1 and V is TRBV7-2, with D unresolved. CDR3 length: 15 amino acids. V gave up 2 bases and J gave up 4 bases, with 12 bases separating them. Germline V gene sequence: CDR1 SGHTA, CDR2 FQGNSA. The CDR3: CASSLTYSLYNEQFF. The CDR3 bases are TGTGCCAGCAGCTTAACTTATTCACTATACAATGAGCAGTTCTTC.

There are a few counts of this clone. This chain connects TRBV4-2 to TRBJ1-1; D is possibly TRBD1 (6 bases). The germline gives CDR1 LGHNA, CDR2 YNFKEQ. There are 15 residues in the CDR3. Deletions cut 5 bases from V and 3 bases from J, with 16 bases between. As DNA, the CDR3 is TGTGCCAGCAGCATACAGGGCCAGTTGGACACTGAAGCTTTCTTT. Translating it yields CASSIQGQLDTEAFF.

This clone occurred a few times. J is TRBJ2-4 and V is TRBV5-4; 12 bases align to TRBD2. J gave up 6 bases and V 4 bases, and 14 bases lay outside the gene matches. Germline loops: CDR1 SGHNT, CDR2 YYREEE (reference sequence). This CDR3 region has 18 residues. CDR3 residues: CASSQDGLAGTPRNIQYF. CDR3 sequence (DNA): TGTGCCAGCAGCCAAGACGGACTAGCGGGGACCCCCCGAAACATTCAGTACTTC.

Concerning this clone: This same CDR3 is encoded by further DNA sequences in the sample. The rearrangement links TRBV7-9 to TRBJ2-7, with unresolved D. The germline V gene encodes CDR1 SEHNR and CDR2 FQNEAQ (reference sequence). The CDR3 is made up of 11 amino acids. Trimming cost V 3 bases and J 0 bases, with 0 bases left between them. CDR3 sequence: CASSFSYEQYF. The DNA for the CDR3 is TGTGCCAGCAGCTTCTCCTACGAGCAGTACTTC.

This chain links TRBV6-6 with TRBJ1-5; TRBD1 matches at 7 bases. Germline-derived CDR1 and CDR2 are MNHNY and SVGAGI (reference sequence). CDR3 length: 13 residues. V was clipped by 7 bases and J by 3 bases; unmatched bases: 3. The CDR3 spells CASTDRDNQPQHF. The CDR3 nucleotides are TGTGCCAGCACCGACAGGGACAATCAGCCCCAGCATTTT.

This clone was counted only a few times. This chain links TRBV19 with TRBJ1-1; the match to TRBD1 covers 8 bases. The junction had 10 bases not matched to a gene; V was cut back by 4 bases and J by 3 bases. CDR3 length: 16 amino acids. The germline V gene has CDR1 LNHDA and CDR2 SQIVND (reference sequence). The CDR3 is CASSTLGQGFYTEAFF. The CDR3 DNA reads TGTGCCAGTAGTACCCTCGGACAGGGTTTTTACACTGAAGCTTTCTTT.

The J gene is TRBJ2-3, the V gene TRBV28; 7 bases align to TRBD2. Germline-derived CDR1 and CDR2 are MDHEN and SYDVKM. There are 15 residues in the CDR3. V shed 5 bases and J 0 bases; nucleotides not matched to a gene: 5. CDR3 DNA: TGTGCCAGCAGTCCTAGCGGCTCTAGCACAGATACGCAGTATTTT. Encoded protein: CASSPSGSSTDTQYF.